This TCR beta chain was recovered during a study of T cell responses to AZD1222 COVID-19 vaccine. The repertoire was sequenced with immunoSEQ multiplex PCR; TCRdb's copy has only in-frame clones and lacks some. The sample lists approximately 120,000 clones; around 90% were seen once. Regarding this clone: Antigen: not known. Other DNA sequences from this sample encode an identical CDR3 as well.

Study observations and caveats: Unmutated variant regions reportedly attract nearly half of all spike-specific TCRs. It should be noted that donors were predominantly white British and more often female, and clonal diversity was possibly underestimated. Rises in breadth and depth of Spike-specific TCRs came after two AZD1222 doses. The peak T cell response came first, and repertoires were sampled only after it.

The CDR3 length is 14 residues. The germline gives CDR1 SGHTA, CDR2 FQGNSA. V was shortened by 0 bases and J by 0 bases, with 6 bases between the two germline ends. The sample was peripheral blood, taken 28 days after the second AZD1222 dose. This receptor was identified in an adult who received the AZD1222 COVID-19 vaccine. J is TRBJ2-7 and V is TRBV7-2; D remains ambiguous. This chain's CDR3 is CASSLAGSSYEQYF. Here the CDR3 DNA reads TGTGCCAGCAGCTTAGCAGGTTCCTCCTACGAGCAGTACTTC.